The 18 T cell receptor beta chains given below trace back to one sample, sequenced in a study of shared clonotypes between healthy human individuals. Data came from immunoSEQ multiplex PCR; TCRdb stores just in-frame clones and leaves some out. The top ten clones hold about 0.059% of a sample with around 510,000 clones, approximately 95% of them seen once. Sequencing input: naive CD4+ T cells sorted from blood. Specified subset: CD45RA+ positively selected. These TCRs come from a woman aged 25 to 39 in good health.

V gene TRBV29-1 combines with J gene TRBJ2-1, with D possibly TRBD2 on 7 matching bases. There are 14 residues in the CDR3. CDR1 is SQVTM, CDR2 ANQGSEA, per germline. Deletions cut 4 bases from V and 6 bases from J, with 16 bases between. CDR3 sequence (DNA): TGCAGCGTTGGGGGGGCGGGAGTAGGCAATGAGCAGTTCTTC. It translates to CSVGGAGVGNEQFF.

The CDR3 DNA reads as TGTGCCAGCAGTGCAGCCGGGACTAGCGGCTACGAGCAGTACTTC. This codes for CASSAAGTSGYEQYF. The chain employs TRBV6-1 and TRBJ2-7, with TRBD2 matching over 11 bases. After removal of 4 bases from V and 3 bases from J, the junction contained 5 bases not matched to a gene. Germline values: CDR1 MNHNS, CDR2 SASEGT. The CDR3 is 15 amino acids.

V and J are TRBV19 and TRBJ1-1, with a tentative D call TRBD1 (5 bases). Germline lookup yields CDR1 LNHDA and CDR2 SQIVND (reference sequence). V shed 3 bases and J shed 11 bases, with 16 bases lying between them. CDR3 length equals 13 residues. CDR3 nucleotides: TGTGCCAGTAGTATTCAGTATGGGACGTCCGCTTTCTTT. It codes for CASSIQYGTSAFF.

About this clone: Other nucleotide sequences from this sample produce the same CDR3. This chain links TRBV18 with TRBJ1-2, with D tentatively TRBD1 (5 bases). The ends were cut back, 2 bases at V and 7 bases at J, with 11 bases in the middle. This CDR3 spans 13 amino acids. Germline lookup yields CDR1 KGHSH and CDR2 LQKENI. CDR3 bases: TGTGCCAGCTCACCAGGGGCTGGTAGTGGCTACACCTTC. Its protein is CASSPGAGSGYTF. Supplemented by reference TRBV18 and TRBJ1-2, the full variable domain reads NAGVMQNPRHLVRRRGQEARLRCSPMKGHSHVYWYRQLPEEGLKFMVYLQKENIIDESGMPKERFSAEFPKEGPSILRIQQVVRGDSAAYFCASSPGAGSGYTFGSGTRLTVV.

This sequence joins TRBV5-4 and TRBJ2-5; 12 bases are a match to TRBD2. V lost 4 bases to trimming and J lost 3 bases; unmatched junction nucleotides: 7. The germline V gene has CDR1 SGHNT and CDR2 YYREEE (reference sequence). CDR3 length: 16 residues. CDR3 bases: TGTGCCAGCAGCGGATGGACTAGCGGGAAAAAAGAGACCCAGTACTTC. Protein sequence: CASSGWTSGKKETQYF.

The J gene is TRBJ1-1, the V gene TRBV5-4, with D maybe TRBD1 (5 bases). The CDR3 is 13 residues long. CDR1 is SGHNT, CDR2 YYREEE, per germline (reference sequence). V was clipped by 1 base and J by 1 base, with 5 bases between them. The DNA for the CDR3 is TGTGCCAGCAGCTTGAGGGGGAACACTGAAGCTTTCTTT. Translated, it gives CASSLRGNTEAFF. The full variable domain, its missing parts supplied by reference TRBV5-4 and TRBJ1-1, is ETGVTQSPTHLIKTRGQQVTLRCSSQSGHNTVSWYQQALGQGPQFIFQYYREEENGRGNFPPRFSGLQFPNYSSELNVNALELDDSALYLCASSLRGNTEAFFGQGTRLTVV.

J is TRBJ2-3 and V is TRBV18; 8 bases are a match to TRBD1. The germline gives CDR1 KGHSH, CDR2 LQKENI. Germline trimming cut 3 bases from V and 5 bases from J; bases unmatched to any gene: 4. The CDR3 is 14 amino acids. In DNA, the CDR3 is TGTGCCAGCTCACCGACAGGGGACGTAGATACGCAGTATTTT. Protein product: CASSPTGDVDTQYF.

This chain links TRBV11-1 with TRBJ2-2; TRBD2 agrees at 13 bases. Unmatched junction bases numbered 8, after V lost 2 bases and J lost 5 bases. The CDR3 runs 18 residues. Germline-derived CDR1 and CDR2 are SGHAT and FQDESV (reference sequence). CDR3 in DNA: TGTGCCAGCAGCTTATTGGGACTAGCGGGAAGTTTAACCGGGGAGCTGTTTTTT. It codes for CASSLLGLAGSLTGELFF.

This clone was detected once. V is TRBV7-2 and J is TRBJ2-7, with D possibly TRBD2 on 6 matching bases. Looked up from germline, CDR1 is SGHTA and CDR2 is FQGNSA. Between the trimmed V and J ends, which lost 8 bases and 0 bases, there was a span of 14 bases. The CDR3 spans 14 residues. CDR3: CASLRQGGSYEQYF. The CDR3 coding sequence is TGTGCCAGCCTACGCCAGGGAGGCTCCTACGAGCAGTACTTC.

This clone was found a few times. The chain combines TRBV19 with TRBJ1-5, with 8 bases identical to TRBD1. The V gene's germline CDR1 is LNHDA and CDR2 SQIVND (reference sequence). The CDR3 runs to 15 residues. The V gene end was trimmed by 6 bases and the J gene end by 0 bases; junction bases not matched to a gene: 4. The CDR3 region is CASRFQGASNQPQHF. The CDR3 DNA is TGTGCCAGTAGATTTCAGGGGGCTAGCAATCAGCCCCAGCATTTT.

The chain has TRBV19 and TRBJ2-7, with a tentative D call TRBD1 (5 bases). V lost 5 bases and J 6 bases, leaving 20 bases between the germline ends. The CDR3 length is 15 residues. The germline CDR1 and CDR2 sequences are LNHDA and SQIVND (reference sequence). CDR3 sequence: CASSDSTAGRIEQYF. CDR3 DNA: TGTGCCAGTAGTGACAGTACCGCCGGACGTATCGAGCAGTACTTC.

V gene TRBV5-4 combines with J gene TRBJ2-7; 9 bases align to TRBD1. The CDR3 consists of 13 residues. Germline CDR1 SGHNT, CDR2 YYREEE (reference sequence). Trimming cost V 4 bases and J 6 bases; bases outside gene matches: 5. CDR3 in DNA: TGTGCCAGCAGCATGGGACAGGGAGGCGAGCAGTACTTC. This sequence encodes CASSMGQGGEQYF.

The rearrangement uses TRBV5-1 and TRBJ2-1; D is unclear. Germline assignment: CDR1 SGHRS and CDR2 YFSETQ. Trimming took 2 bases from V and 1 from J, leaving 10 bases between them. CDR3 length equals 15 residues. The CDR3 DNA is TGCGCCAGCAGCTTTTATGAGATATCCTACAATGAGCAGTTCTTC. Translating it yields CASSFYEISYNEQFF.

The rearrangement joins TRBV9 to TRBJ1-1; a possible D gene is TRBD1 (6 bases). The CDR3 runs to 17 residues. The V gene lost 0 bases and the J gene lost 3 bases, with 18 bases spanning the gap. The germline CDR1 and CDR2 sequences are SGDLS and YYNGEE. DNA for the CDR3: TGTGCCAGCAGCGTAGGGATTCGGGGGGCGTCAGACACTGAAGCTTTCTTT. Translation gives CASSVGIRGASDTEAFF.

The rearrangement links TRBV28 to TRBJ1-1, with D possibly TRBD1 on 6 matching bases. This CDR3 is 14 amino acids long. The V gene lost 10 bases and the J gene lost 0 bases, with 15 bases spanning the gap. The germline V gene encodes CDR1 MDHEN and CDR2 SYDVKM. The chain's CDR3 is CATRGGNLNTEAFF. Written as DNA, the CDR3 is TGTGCCACCCGAGGGGGGAACCTGAACACTGAAGCTTTCTTT.

In nucleotides, the CDR3 is TGTGCCAGCTCACCGGGACAGGGGGCCACTGAAGCTTTCTTT. Amino acids: CASSPGQGATEAFF. The chain combines TRBV18 with TRBJ1-1, with 12 nucleotides matching TRBD1. The junction had 0 bases not matched to a gene; V was cut back by 3 bases and J by 4 bases. Germline V gives CDR1 KGHSH, CDR2 LQKENI. The CDR3 contains 14 residues.

Written as DNA, the CDR3 is TGCGCCAGCCGACCCGCGACAGGGGGGGTTTGGGGCTACACCTTC. It yields the protein CASRPATGGVWGYTF. The V call is TRBV5-1, the J call TRBJ1-2; 9 bases are shared with TRBD1. V lost 7 bases to trimming and J lost 8 bases; unmatched junction nucleotides: 15. Germline-derived CDR1 and CDR2 are SGHRS and YFSETQ. This CDR3 has 15 amino acids.

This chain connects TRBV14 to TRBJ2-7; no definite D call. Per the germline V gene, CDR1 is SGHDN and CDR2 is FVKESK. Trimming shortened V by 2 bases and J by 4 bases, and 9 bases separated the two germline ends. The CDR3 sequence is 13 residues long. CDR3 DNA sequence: TGTGCCAGCAGCCAAACCCATCAATACGAGCAGTACTTC. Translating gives CASSQTHQYEQYF.